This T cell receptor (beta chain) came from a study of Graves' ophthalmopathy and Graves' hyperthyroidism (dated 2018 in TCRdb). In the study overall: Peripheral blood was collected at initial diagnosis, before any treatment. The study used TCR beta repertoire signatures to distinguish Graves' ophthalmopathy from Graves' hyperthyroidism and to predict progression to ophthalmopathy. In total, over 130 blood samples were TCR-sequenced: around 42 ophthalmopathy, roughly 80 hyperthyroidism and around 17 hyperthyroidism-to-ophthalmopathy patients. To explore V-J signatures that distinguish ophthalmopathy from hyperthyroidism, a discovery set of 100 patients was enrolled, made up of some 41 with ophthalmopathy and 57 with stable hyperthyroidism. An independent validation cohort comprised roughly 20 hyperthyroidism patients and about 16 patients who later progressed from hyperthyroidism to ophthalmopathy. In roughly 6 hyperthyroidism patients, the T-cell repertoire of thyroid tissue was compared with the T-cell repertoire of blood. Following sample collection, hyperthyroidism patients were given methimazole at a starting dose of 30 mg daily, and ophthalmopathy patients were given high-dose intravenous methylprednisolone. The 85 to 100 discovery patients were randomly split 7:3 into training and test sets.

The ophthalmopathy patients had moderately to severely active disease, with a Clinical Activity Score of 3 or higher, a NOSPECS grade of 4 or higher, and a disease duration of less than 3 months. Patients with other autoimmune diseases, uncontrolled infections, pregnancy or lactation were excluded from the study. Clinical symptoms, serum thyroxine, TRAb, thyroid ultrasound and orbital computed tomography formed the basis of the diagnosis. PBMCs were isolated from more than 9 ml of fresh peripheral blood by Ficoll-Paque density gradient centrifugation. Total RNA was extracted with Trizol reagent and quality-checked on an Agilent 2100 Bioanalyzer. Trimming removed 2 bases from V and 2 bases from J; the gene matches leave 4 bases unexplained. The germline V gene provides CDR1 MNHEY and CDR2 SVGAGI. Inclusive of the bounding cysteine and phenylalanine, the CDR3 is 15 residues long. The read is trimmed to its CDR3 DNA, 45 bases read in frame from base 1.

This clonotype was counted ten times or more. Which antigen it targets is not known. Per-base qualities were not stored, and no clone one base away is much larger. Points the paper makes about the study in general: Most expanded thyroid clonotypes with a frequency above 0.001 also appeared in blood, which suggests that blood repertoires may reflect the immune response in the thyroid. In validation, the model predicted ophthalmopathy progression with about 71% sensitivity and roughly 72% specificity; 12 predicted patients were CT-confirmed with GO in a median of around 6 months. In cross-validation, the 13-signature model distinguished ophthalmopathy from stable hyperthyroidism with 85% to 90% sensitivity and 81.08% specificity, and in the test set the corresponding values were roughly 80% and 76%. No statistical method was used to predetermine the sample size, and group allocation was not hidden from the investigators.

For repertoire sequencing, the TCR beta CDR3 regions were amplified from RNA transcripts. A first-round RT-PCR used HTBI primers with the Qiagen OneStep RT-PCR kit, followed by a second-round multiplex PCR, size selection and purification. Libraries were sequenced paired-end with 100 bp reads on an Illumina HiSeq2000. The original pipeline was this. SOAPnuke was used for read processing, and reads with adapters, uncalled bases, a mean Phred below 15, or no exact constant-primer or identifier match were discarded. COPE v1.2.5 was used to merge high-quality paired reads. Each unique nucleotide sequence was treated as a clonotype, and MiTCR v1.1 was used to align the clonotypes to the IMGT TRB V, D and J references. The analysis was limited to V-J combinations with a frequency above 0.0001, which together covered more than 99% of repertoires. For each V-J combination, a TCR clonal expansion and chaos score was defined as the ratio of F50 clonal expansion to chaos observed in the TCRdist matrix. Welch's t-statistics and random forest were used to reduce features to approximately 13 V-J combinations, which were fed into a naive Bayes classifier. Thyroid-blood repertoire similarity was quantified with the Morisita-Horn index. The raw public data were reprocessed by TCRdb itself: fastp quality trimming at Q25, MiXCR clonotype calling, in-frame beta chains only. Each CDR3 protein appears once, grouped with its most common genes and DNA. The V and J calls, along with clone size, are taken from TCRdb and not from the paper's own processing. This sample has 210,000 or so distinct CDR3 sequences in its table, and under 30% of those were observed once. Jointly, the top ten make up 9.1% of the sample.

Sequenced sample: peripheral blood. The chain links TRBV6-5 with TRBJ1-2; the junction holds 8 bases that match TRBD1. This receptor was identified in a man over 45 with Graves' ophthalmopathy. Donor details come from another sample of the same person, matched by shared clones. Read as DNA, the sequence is TGTGCCAGCAGTTACGATCCAGGGGGCAACTATGGCTACACCTTC. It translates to CASSYDPGGNYGYTF.